Presented here are 16 T cell receptor beta chains from one specimen sequenced in a study of T cells in Graves' hyperthyroidism and ophthalmopathy. RNA transcripts gave rise to amplified TCR beta CDR3 regions. HTBI primers drove first-round RT-PCR of the TCR CDR3. Via MiXCR, TCRdb re-called the multiplex PCR reads, giving one row per CDR3 protein. Altogether roughly 510,000 distinct CDR3 sequences are present, over 45% being singletons, with the ten largest covering approximately 44%. The sample comprised peripheral blood or thyroid tissue (not recorded which). The receptor set was obtained from an adult woman with Graves' disease, either hyperthyroidism or ophthalmopathy (not recorded which).

This clonotype was counted ten times or more. The chain couples TRBV5-6 to TRBJ2-7; 7 bases line up with TRBD2. The length of the CDR3 is 14 residues. Trimming took 4 bases from V and 2 from J; bases not matched to a gene: 6. Germline V gives CDR1 SGHDT, CDR2 YYEEEE. The CDR3 here is CASSRIGRAYEQYF. CDR3 DNA sequence: TGTGCCAGCAGCCGTATAGGGAGGGCCTACGAGCAGTACTTC.

This clonotype has ten or more counts. The rearrangement joins TRBV7-2 to TRBJ2-2; D remains unclear. The V gene lost 7 bases and the J gene lost 2 bases, with 5 bases spanning the gap. This CDR3 comprises 12 residues. CDR1 is SGHTA, CDR2 FQGNSA, per germline. The CDR3 sequence is CASTTNTGELFF. The CDR3 bases are TGTGCCAGCACCACAAACACCGGGGAGCTGTTTTTT.

The V and J genes are TRBV7-6 and TRBJ1-2; D may be TRBD1 (6 bases). CDR1 SGHVS and CDR2 FNYEAQ come from the germline V gene. Trimming left V 0 bases short and J 3 bases short, with 23 bases between. The CDR3 contains 19 residues. The CDR3 nucleotides are TGTGCCAGCAGCTTAGCGCCGTTGCGGGGGCGCTCGACGGACTATGGCTACACCTTC. Its protein product is CASSLAPLRGRSTDYGYTF. Using reference TRBV7-6 and TRBJ1-2 for the parts outside the CDR3, the full variable domain is GAGVSQSPRYKVTKRGQDVALRCDPISGHVSLYWYRQALGQGPEFLTYFNYEAQQDKSGLPNDRFSAERPEGSISTLTIQRTEQRDSAMYRCASSLAPLRGRSTDYGYTFGSGTRLTVV.

Of note for this clonotype: The junction does not match germline at one end; this may be a read error. The chain carries TRBV27 and TRBJ1-2; no firm D call. The CDR3 runs to 13 residues. Germline V gene lookup returns CDR1 MNHEY and CDR2 SMNVEV (reference sequence). For the CDR3, the DNA is TGTTCCAGCAGTTTCGATAAGGGCTATGGCTACACCTTC. It specifies CSSSFDKGYGYTF.

This clonotype showed up many times. V is TRBV10-2 and J is TRBJ1-1, with TRBD1 as a possible D gene (6 bases). V was cut by 8 bases and J by 6 bases, with 16 bases left in between. CDR3 size: 13 residues. Germline lookup yields CDR1 WSHSY and CDR2 SAAADI. The CDR3 coding sequence is TGCGCCAGCGGGGAACAGGGAATCGCTGAAGCTTTCTTT. Translation gives CASGEQGIAEAFF.

The rearrangement joins TRBV15 to TRBJ1-5; D is unresolved. The germline V gene encodes CDR1 LNHNV and CDR2 YYDKDF (reference sequence). V was pared by 0 bases and J by 6 bases, with 6 bases between. The CDR3 runs 13 residues. The chain's CDR3 is CATSRDVGQPQHF. In nucleotides, the CDR3 is TGTGCCACCAGCAGAGATGTCGGTCAGCCCCAGCATTTT.

V gene TRBV6-5 combines with J gene TRBJ2-5; the match to TRBD2 covers 12 bases. CDR1 is MNHEY and CDR2 is SVGAGI in the germline V gene. Trimming removed 6 bases from V and 1 base from J; junction bases left unmatched: 6. The CDR3 extends over 16 amino acids. CDR3 sequence (DNA): TGTGCCAGCAGGATTCTAGCGGGAGGGAGCCAAGAGACCCAGTACTTC. The encoded protein is CASRILAGGSQETQYF.

V is TRBV7-3 and J is TRBJ1-6; 7 positions match TRBD1. Germline CDR1 is SGHTA and CDR2 is FQGTGA. The CDR3 has 16 amino acids. Trimming cost V 2 bases and J 0 bases; bases outside gene matches: 1. The CDR3: CASSLQGGSYNSPLHF. The CDR3 bases are TGTGCCAGCAGCTTACAGGGGGGCTCCTATAATTCACCCCTCCACTTT.

A single count supports this clonotype. An end of the junction differs from the germline gene, which may be a read error. The chain's CDR3 is CAIADKTVRIF. The CDR3, as DNA: TGTGCCATCGCCGACAAGACAGTCCGGATCTTT. This rearrangement joins TRBV10-3 to TRBJ1-1, with D perhaps matching TRBD1 (5 bases). CDR3 length: 11 residues. Looked up from germline, CDR1 is ENHRY and CDR2 is SYGVKD.

This clonotype was found many times. The chain has TRBV10-2 and TRBJ1-1; D is possibly TRBD1 (6 bases). Trimming left V 8 bases short and J 8 bases short, with 18 bases between. The CDR3 runs to 13 residues. The V gene's germline CDR1 is WSHSY and CDR2 SAAADI. The CDR3 bases are TGCGCCAGCGGACAGACTGAAGTAAGGGAAGCTTTCTTT. Translating it yields CASGQTEVREAFF.

The V and J genes are TRBV7-2 and TRBJ1-5; TRBD1 is a possible D gene (6 bases). V was trimmed by 1 base and J by 6 bases, leaving 13 bases between them. Germline CDR1 reads SGHTA; CDR2 reads FQGNSA. This CDR3 has 15 amino acids. Written as DNA, the CDR3 is TGTGCCAGCAGCTTAGGGGGGGCGCAAGTTCAGCCCCAGCATTTT. Translated, it gives CASSLGGAQVQPQHF.

The chain carries TRBV25-1 and TRBJ1-6; D gene uncertain. Germline V gene sequence: CDR1 MGHDK, CDR2 SYGVNS. This CDR3 region has 11 residues. CDR3 residues: CARASGSNLHF. The CDR3 nucleotides are TGTGCTAGAGCGTCGGGGTCGAACCTCCACTTT.

For this clonotype: Given a much more abundant clone one base away, this may be a read error. This chain joins TRBV29-1 and TRBJ1-5, with D maybe TRBD1 (5 bases). Germline-derived CDR1 and CDR2 are SQVTM and ANQGSEA. The CDR3 runs 14 residues. The V end lost 1 base, the J end lost 2 bases, and 9 bases lay between the germline ends. In DNA, the CDR3 is TGCAGCGTTGAAGGGGGAGGGGGCAATCAGCCCCAGCATTTT. Protein sequence: CSVEGGGGNQPQHF.

Turning to this clonotype: At one boundary the junction diverges from the germline segment, which might be a read error. The chain links TRBV7-9 to TRBJ1-6; 7 positions match TRBD1. CDR1 SEHNR and CDR2 FQNEAQ come from the germline V gene (reference sequence). The CDR3 is 13 amino acids. The CDR3 sequence is CASRQGLFSPLHF. The DNA for the CDR3 is TGCGCCAGCAGACAGGGTTTGTTCTCACCCCTCCACTTT.

CDR3 bases: TGCGCCAGCAGCCGAGAGCCCCCTTGGAACAGTGAGACCTACGAGCAGTACTTC. Protein product: CASSREPPWNSETYEQYF. This chain links TRBV4-1 with TRBJ2-7; D is unresolved. In germline, CDR1 is MGHRA, CDR2 YSYEKL. With 4 bases removed from V and 2 bases from J, the gap between germline ends came to 24 bases. This CDR3 comprises 18 residues.

This clonotype was detected only a few times. The chain carries TRBV14 and TRBJ1-2; D is unresolved. The CDR3 sequence is 15 residues long. V lost 1 base and J lost 4, with 13 bases in between. In germline, CDR1 is SGHDN, CDR2 FVKESK. CDR3 nucleotides: TGTGCCAGCAGCCAAGTCGGTCCGAGCGGCTATGGCTACACCTTC. This encodes CASSQVGPSGYGYTF.